This TCR beta chain was found in a study of Ad26.COV2.S vaccination and SARS-CoV-2 variants. Study in general: The donor belonged to the COV1001 Ad26.COV2.S trial arm.

Study-wide points: Total T cell responses, in the TCR breadth and depth analyses, may have been underestimated.

Trimming shortened V by 4 bases and J by 1 base, and 17 bases separated the two germline ends. The CDR3 sequence is 16 residues long. From germline, CDR1 is SGHTS and CDR2 YDEGEE. Treatment in this sample: around 19 received Ad26.COV2.S at low or high dose, single or two shots; roughly five received placebo; per-sample allocation not given. After the first vaccine or placebo injection, samples were drawn on day 63. Boston supplied an adult donor aged 18-55 years. As its vector, the vaccine had Ad26, which expressed Wuhan-strain SARS-CoV-2 spike. Concerning this clone itself: No antigen is known for it.

TCRdb's table, derived via immunoSEQ multiplex PCR, lists solely in-frame clones and lacks some. The table includes approximately 300,000 clones, about 86% detected once. The clonotype originates from a person between 18 and 65 years old who received the Ad26.COV2.S COVID-19 vaccine or a placebo. The chain joins TRBV5-8 to TRBJ1-2; D gene unclear. The sample here was peripheral blood, taken in a trial of Ad26.COV2.S vaccine versus placebo. As DNA, the CDR3 is TGTGCCAGCAGCCCCGCATGGACCGAAGTTAACTATGGCTACACCTTC. This sequence encodes CASSPAWTEVNYGYTF. Full variable domain (remainder filled in from reference TRBV5-8 and TRBJ1-2): EAGVTQSPTHLIKTRGQQATLRCSPISGHTSVYWYQQALGLGLQFLLWYDEGEERNRGNFPPRFSGRQFPNYSSELNVNALELEDSALYLCASSPAWTEVNYGYTFGSGTRLTVV.